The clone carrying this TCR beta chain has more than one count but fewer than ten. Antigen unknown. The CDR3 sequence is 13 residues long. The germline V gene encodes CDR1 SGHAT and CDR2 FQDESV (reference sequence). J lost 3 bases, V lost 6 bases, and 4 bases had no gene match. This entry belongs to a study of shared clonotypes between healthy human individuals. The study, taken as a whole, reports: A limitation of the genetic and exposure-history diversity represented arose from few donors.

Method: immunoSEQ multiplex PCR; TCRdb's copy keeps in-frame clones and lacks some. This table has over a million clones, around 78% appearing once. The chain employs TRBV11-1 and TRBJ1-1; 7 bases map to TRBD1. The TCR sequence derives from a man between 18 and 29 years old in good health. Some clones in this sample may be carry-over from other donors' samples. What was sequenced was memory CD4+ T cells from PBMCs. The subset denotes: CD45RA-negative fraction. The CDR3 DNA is TGTGCCAGCAGTATAGACAGGGACACTGAAGCTTTCTTT. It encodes CASSIDRDTEAFF.